These T cell receptor beta chains were read from a single sample in a study of T cell changes during pregnancy in multiple sclerosis. TCRdb's copy holds only in-frame clones and misses some; the assay was immunoSEQ multiplex PCR. The sample shows 50,000 to 60,000 clones, approximately 90% of them seen only once. The specimen comprised CD4+ T cells from peripheral blood mononuclear cells, sampled in the first trimester of pregnancy. These receptors were obtained from a female donor with multiple sclerosis, enrolled in a pregnancy study. Each CDR3 is given without its conserved first and last residue.

TRBV6-1,TRBJ2-5,ASIWAETQY
TRBV6-1,TRBJ1-5,ASSERGLGQPQH
TRBV7-2,TRBJ1-2,ASSPDSPNYGYT
TRBV5-5,TRBJ1-2,ASSLGQGGYGYT
TRBV9,TRBJ2-1,ASSVEDRGYNEQF
TRBV15,TRBJ2-3,ATSRQRGGRADTQY
TRBV7-2,TRBJ2-7,ASRAGGTSGSYEQY
TRBV27,TRBJ1-5,ASRPAYAAGGQPQH
TRBV6-1,TRBJ2-1,ASSAGQGREQF
TRBV4-2,TRBJ2-1,ASSQDGASGRFVSYNEQF
TRBV4-1,TRBJ2-7,ASSQDLGASTYEQY
TRBV5-1,TRBJ2-7,ASSLASQFTELEQY
TRBV28,TRBJ1-2,ASSSGQNYGYT
TRBV5-1,TRBJ1-3,ASSFSGPGNTIY
TRBV2,TRBJ1-6,ASRPPPLANSPLH
TRBV19,TRBJ1-5,ATKPQGQGAGQPQH
TRBV19,TRBJ1-2,ASTPLGAGDGYT
TRBV5-1,TRBJ2-7,ASSLGGTGGSEQY
TRBV4-2,TRBJ2-5,ASSQDRASGSETQY
TRBV2,TRBJ2-3,ASRVGTSGSTQY
TRBV19,TRBJ2-4,ASSWDKKNIQY
TRBV11-3,TRBJ2-5,ASSPSVLRFQETQY
TRBV5-1,TRBJ2-5,ASSLGGSGLQETQY
TRBV2,TRBJ2-3,ASHRKSGSTDTQY
TRBV29-1,TRBJ1-4,SAGDGRGEKLF
TRBV7-9,TRBJ1-4,ASSLGGNSNEKLF
TRBV19,TRBJ1-1,ASSMAFSGPNTEAF
TRBV7-4,TRBJ2-7,ASSFRELGEQY
TRBV7-8,TRBJ1-5,ASSLSGGNQPQH
TRBV7-2,TRBJ2-5,ASSSGGRETQY
TRBV5-1,TRBJ2-7,ASSLAAREQY